This TCR beta chain was sequenced for a study of shared clonotypes between healthy human individuals. This clone was seen just once. Its antigen remains unidentified. At a deep level, the assay was run. Assay used: immunoSEQ multiplex PCR; TCRdb lists only in-frame clones, some missing. The sample has approximately 1,000,000 clones; around three quarters are singletons. Study-level findings and limits: For naive CD4 cells, around 5.1% of clonotypes were shared across a few donors. Inspection by rarefaction showed sorted-subset sequencing to be incomplete despite large depth.

This sequence was found in a young man in good health. Some clones in this sample may be carry-over from other donors' samples. Sequenced material: memory CD4+ T cells from PBMCs. Sample subset: CD45RA-negative fraction.

The CDR3 DNA reads TGTGCCAGCAGCTTAGCAAGGGCAGGGCCGTCGGATGAGCAGTACTTC. Amino acid sequence: CASSLARAGPSDEQYF. V and J are TRBV7-9 and TRBJ2-7, with D maybe TRBD1 (5 bases). Germline V gene data show CDR1 as SEHNR and CDR2 as FQNEAQ (reference sequence). Deletions cut 0 bases from V and 7 bases from J, with 19 bases between. This CDR3 is built from 16 residues. The variable domain in full, with the rest retrieved from reference TRBV7-9 and TRBJ2-7, is DTGVSQNPRHKITKRGQNVTFRCDPISEHNRLYWYRQTLGQGPEFLTYFQNEAQLEKSRLLSDRFSAERPKGSFSTLEIQRTEQGDSAMYLCASSLARAGPSDEQYFGPGTRLTVT.